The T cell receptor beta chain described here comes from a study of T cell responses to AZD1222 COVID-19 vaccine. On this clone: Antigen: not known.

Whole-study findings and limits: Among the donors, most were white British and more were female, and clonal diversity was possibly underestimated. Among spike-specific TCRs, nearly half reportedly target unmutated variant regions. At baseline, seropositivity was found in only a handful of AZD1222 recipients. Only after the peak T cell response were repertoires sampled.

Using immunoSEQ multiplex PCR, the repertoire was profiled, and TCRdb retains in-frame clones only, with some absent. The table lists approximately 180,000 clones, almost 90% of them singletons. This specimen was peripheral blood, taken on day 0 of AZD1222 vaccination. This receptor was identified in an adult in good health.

The CDR3 sequence is CAWSATALNQPQHF. In DNA, the CDR3 is TGTGCCTGGAGTGCAACTGCCTTAAATCAGCCCCAGCATTTT. V and J are TRBV30 and TRBJ1-5; D gene unclear. CDR1 and CDR2 (germline): GTSNPN, SVGIG (reference sequence). This CDR3 has 14 amino acids. V dropped 1 base and J dropped 4 bases, with 11 bases sitting between them.